This entry is about one T cell receptor beta chain. Those who participated ranged in age from roughly 18 to 100 years and resided in 20 to 30 US areas. Which cohort a participant joined came from the clinical history participants gave. The protocol was immunoSEQ multiplex PCR, while the TCRdb copy is restricted to in-frame clones and leaves out a portion. The data show under 200,000 clones, over 75% seen once. This specimen comes from a study of blood T cell repertoires in COVID-19. Study at large: There were acute and convalescent COVID-19 samples, and they came from the United States, Italy and Spain. PBMCs, B-cell-depleted T cells, or T cells were the source of the cDNA or gDNA that made up the material.

V lost 1 base to trimming and J lost 0 bases, with 18 bases between them. This CDR3 region has 18 residues. The germline gives CDR1 LGHDT, CDR2 YNNKEL (reference sequence). This clonotype was obtained from a man aged 45-65 years who had recovered from COVID-19. This chain joins TRBV3-1 (or the pseudogene TRBV3-2) and TRBJ1-1; D remains ambiguous. Sequenced input: PBMCs or T cells enriched from blood (not recorded which). The CDR3 reads CASSQGLGRGVLNTEAFF. CDR3 nucleotide sequence: TGTGCCAGCAGCCAAGGATTAGGTCGAGGTGTGTTGAACACTGAAGCTTTCTTT.